Below are 8 T cell receptor beta chains sequenced from a single sample in a study of blood T cell repertoires in COVID-19. Sequencing was performed with immunoSEQ multiplex PCR; in TCRdb, only in-frame clones are kept and a portion is missing. The sample yields 140,000 or so clones, 88% seen once. The sequenced sample consisted of peripheral blood. These receptors all stem from a human donor with COVID-19, enrolled during active disease. The donor label of this sample is uncertain.

With respect to this clone: The sample contains more than one DNA sequence encoding this CDR3. The chain has TRBV5-1 and TRBJ1-1, with D maybe TRBD1 (5 bases). The V and J ends lost 4 bases and 1 base respectively, with 8 bases between them. From germline, CDR1 is SGHRS and CDR2 YFSETQ. The CDR3 runs to 13 residues. CDR3 region: CASSLTGNTEAFF. The CDR3 nucleotides are TGCGCCAGCAGCCTAACAGGGAACACTGAAGCTTTCTTT. Using reference TRBV5-1 and TRBJ1-1 for the parts outside the CDR3, the full variable domain is KAGVTQTPRYLIKTRGQQVTLSCSPISGHRSVSWYQQTPGQGLQFLFEYFSETQRNKGNFPGRFSGRQFSNSRSEMNVSTLELGDSALYLCASSLTGNTEAFFGQGTRLTVV.

This chain joins TRBV20-1 and TRBJ1-1, with a tentative D call TRBD1 (5 bases). The V gene lost 5 bases and the J gene lost 3 bases, with 7 bases spanning the gap. Germline CDR1 DFQATT, CDR2 SNEGSKA (reference sequence). This CDR3 is 11 amino acids long. Written as DNA, the CDR3 is TGCAGTGCTTTGGGGCACACTGAAGCTTTCTTT. This gives the protein CSALGHTEAFF.

V and J are TRBV19 and TRBJ1-2, with 9 bases fitting TRBD1. V shed 8 bases, J shed 8 bases, and the junction held 3 bases outside the gene matches. The CDR3 length is 11 residues. Germline V CDR1 and CDR2: LNHDA, SQIVND (reference sequence). CDR3 sequence: CASGTGTGYTF. Here the CDR3 DNA reads TGTGCCAGTGGGACAGGGACCGGCTACACCTTC. The variable domain in full, completed from reference TRBV19 and TRBJ1-2, reads DGGITQSPKYLFRKEGQNVTLSCEQNLNHDAMYWYRQDPGQGLRLIYYSQIVNDFQKGDIAEGYSVSREKKESFPLTVTSAQKNPTAFYLCASGTGTGYTFGSGTRLTVV.

The V gene is TRBV27, the J gene TRBJ2-7, with 7 bases fitting TRBD2. CDR1 and CDR2 from the germline V gene are MNHEY and SMNVEV (reference sequence). V dropped 4 bases and J dropped 5; count of bases not matched to a gene: 2. This CDR3 comprises 12 residues. CDR3 residues: CASSSGRDEQYF. The CDR3 DNA follows: TGTGCCAGCAGTTCGGGGAGGGACGAGCAGTACTTC.

The rearrangement uses TRBV6-5 and TRBJ2-3; 8 nucleotides line up with TRBD2. The CDR3 spans 14 residues. The germline gives CDR1 MNHEY, CDR2 SVGAGI. The trim removed 10 bases at V and 2 bases at J, leaving 8 bases unmatched. The CDR3 region is CATKTSDDTDTQYF. DNA of the CDR3: TGTGCCACCAAGACTAGCGACGACACAGATACGCAGTATTTT.

The chain has TRBV5-6 and TRBJ1-1; D might be TRBD1 (6 bases). Germline-derived CDR1 and CDR2 are SGHDT and YYEEEE. The germline V and J ends were trimmed by 0 bases and 1 base, with 10 bases remaining between them. The CDR3 runs 15 residues. For the CDR3, the DNA is TGTGCCAGCAGCTTGGGTGGCAGGGGGAACACTGAAGCTTTCTTT. Translating it yields CASSLGGRGNTEAFF.

This rearrangement joins TRBV11-3 to TRBJ2-5, with 7 bases fitting TRBD1. V shed 1 base and J 0 bases; nucleotides not matched to a gene: 5. Germline CDR1 is SGHNT and CDR2 is YENEEA. The CDR3 runs to 16 residues. The CDR3 loop is CASSLGGGAYQETQYF. CDR3 nucleotides: TGTGCCAGCAGCTTAGGAGGGGGCGCGTACCAAGAGACCCAGTACTTC.

Only one count was recorded for this clone. The rearrangement links TRBV19 to TRBJ1-2; D might be TRBD1 (6 bases). This CDR3 contains 14 residues. V was trimmed by 6 bases and J by 4 bases, leaving 15 bases between them. Germline values: CDR1 LNHDA, CDR2 SQIVND (reference sequence). In DNA, the CDR3 is TGTGCCAGTAGGCACAGGGTGATAGGCTATGGCTACACCTTC. This codes for CASRHRVIGYGYTF. Filled out from reference TRBV19 and TRBJ1-2, the complete variable domain reads DGGITQSPKYLFRKEGQNVTLSCEQNLNHDAMYWYRQDPGQGLRLIYYSQIVNDFQKGDIAEGYSVSREKKESFPLTVTSAQKNPTAFYLCASRHRVIGYGYTFGSGTRLTVV.